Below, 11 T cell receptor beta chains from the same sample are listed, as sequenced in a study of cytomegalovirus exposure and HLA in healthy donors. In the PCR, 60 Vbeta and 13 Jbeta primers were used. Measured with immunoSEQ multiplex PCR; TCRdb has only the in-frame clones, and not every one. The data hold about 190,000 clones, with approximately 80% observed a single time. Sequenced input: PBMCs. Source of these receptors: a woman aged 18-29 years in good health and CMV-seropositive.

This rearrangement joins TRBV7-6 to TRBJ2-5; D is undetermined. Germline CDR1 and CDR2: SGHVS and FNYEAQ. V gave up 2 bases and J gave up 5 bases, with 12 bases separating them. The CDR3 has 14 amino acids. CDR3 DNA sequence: TGTGCCAGCAGCTTAAATGTGCGCGGTGAGACCCAGTACTTC. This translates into CASSLNVRGETQYF.

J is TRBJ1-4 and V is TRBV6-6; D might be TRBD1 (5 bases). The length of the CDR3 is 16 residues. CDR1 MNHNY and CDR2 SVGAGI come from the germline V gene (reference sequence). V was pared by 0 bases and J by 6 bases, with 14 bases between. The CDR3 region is CASSYSSGLGDEKLFF. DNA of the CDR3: TGTGCCAGCAGTTACTCGAGCGGGTTGGGGGATGAAAAACTGTTTTTT.

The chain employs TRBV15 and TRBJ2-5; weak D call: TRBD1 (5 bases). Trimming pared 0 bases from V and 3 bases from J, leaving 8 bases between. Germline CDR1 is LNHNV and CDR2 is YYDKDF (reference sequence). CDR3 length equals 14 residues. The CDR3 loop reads CATSRDQGKETQYF. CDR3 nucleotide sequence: TGTGCCACCAGCAGAGATCAGGGAAAAGAGACCCAGTACTTC. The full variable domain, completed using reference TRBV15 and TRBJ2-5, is DAMVIQNPRYQVTQFGKPVTLSCSQTLNHNVMYWYQQKSSQAPKLLFHYYDKDFNNEADTPDNFQSRRPNTSFCFLDIRSPGLGDTAMYLCATSRDQGKETQYFGPGTRLLVL.

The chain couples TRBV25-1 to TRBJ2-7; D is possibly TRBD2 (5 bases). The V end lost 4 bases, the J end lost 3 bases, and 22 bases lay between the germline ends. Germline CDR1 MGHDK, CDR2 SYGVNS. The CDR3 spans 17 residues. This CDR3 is CASSGDKLGVLFYEQYV. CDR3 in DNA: TGTGCCAGCAGTGGAGACAAACTCGGGGTGCTATTCTACGAGCAGTACGTC.

The CDR3 loop is CASSLGVTGRVNTEAFF. DNA of the CDR3: TGTGCCAGCAGCTTGGGGGTGACAGGCCGGGTGAACACTGAAGCTTTCTTT. The chain combines TRBV5-6 with TRBJ1-1; D possibly corresponds to TRBD1 (6 bases). V gave up 0 bases and J gave up 0 bases, with 15 bases separating them. Per the germline V gene, CDR1 is SGHDT and CDR2 is YYEEEE. There are 17 residues in the CDR3. Drawing the rest from reference TRBV5-6 and TRBJ1-1, the complete variable domain is DAGVTQSPTHLIKTRGQQVTLRCSPKSGHDTVSWYQQALGQGPQFIFQYYEEEERQRGNFPDRFSGHQFPNYSSELNVNALLLGDSALYLCASSLGVTGRVNTEAFFGQGTRLTVV.

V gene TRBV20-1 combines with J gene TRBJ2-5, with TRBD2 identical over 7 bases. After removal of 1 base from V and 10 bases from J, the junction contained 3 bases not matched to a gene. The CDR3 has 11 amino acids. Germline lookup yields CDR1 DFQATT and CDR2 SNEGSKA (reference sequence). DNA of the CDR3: TGCAGTGCTAGAGTCGGGGAGGGCCAGTACTTC. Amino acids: CSARVGEGQYF.

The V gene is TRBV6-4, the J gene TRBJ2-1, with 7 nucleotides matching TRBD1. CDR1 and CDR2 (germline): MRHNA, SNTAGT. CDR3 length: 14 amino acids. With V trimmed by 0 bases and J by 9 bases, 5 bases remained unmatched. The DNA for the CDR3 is TGTGCCAGCAGTGACTCCGAGACAGGGACTGAGCAGTTCTTC. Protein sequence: CASSDSETGTEQFF.

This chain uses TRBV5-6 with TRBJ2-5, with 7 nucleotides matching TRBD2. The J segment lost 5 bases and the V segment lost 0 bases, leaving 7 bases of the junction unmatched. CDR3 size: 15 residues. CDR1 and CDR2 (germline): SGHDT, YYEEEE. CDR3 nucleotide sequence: TGTGCCAGCAGCTTGGGACTAGCAGTTGTCGAGACCCAGTACTTC. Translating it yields CASSLGLAVVETQYF. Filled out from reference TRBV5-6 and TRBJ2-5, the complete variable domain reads DAGVTQSPTHLIKTRGQQVTLRCSPKSGHDTVSWYQQALGQGPQFIFQYYEEEERQRGNFPDRFSGHQFPNYSSELNVNALLLGDSALYLCASSLGLAVVETQYFGPGTRLLVL.

In nucleotides, the CDR3 is TGCAGTGCCGACAGCAACACTGAAGCTTTCTTT. The encoded protein is CSADSNTEAFF. V and J are TRBV20-1 and TRBJ1-1, with D possibly being TRBD1 (5 bases). Deletions cut 6 bases from V and 2 bases from J, with 7 bases between. The CDR3 consists of 11 residues. Germline values: CDR1 DFQATT, CDR2 SNEGSKA (reference sequence).

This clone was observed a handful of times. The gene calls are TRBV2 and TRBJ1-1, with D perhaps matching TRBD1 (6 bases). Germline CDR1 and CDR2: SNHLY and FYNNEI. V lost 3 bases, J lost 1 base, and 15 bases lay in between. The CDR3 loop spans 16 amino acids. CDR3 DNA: TGTGCCAGCAGTGAGTACAGGGCCACAACGAACACTGAAGCTTTCTTT. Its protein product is CASSEYRATTNTEAFF.

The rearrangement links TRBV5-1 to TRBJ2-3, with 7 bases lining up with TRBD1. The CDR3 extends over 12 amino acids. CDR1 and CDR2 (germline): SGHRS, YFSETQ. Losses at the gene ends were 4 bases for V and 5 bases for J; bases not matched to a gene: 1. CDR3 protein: CASSRTGDTQYF. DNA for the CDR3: TGCGCCAGCAGCAGGACAGGAGATACGCAGTATTTT.